Described below is a single TCR beta chain sequence and its context. Per the authors' pipeline: Using reference gene primer amplification, nucleated cell counts were estimated. Using immunoSEQ multiplex PCR, the repertoire was profiled, and TCRdb retains in-frame clones only, with some absent. D and trimming come from the DNA, and the V and J calls and clone size come from that table. Of some 140,000 clones in the sample, approximately 87% are singletons; the top ten hold approximately 2.3%. The data were obtained in a study of blood T cell repertoires in COVID-19. Across the whole study: The United States, Italy and Spain supplied acute and convalescent COVID-19 samples. Sources were T cells, B-cell-depleted T cells, or PBMCs; the material itself was cDNA or gDNA.

Trimming cost V 0 bases and J 4 bases, with 19 bases left between them. Germline V lookup: CDR1 MGHRA, CDR2 YSYEKL. The CDR3 totals 17 residues. The specimen sequenced was peripheral blood. This rearrangement joins TRBV4-1 to TRBJ2-7; D may be TRBD1 (7 bases). This TCR was sampled from a man between 65 and 85 years old with active COVID-19. As DNA, the CDR3 is TGCGCCAGCAGCCAAGAGCTGTGGGGGGACAGTTTATACGAGCAGTACTTC. Protein product: CASSQELWGDSLYEQYF.